The rows below give T cell receptor beta chains drawn from one sample of a study of breast tumors, draining lymph nodes, adjacent tissues. TCRdb ran MiXCR on the multiplex PCR reads and lists one entry per CDR3 protein. Of some 14,000 distinct CDR3 sequences detected, around three fifths appear once; the ten largest clones hold around 31%. Source material: tumor-adjacent breast tissue. These receptors were obtained from a female donor with breast cancer. Some clones in this sample may be carry-over from other donors' samples. Both conserved end residues are part of each CDR3. D genes are given only for firm matches. Not all rows give a size; the values are once, few, many and, for expanded clones, a class.

CDR3 DNA,CDR3 protein,clone size,D gene,V gene,J gene,CDR3 length
TGTGCCAGCAGGGCCTCAGGGAAGGAGACCCAGTACTTC,CASRASGKETQYF,.,.,TRBV2,TRBJ2-5,13
TGTGCCAGTAGTATGAGGGCGGCCTACGAGCATTTT,CASSMRAAYEHF,.,.,TRBV19,TRBJ1-5,12
TGTGCCAGCAGCTCCGGGATCTACAATGAGCAGTTCTTC,CASSSGIYNEQFF,few,.,TRBV2,TRBJ2-1,13
TGTGCCAGCAGCTTGGGGAACCCCGCAGATACGCAGTATTTT,CASSLGNPADTQYF,medium-sized,.,TRBV5-8,TRBJ2-3,14
TGTGCCAGCAGCTCGAGGGCGGGCTTCACAGATACGCAGTATTTT,CASSSRAGFTDTQYF,.,.,TRBV9,TRBJ2-3,15
TGTGCCAGCAGCGACGGGACTACCACAGGGGAGCAGTACTTC,CASSDGTTTGEQYF,medium-sized,.,TRBV9,TRBJ2-7,14
TGCAGTGCTAGAGATCTCAGAAGGTCCTCCTACGAGCAGTACTTC,CSARDLRRSSYEQYF,medium-sized,.,TRBV20-1,TRBJ2-7,15
TGTGCCAGCAAAGGGGCAGGTGAAAAACTGTTTTTT,CASKGAGEKLFF,many,.,TRBV2,TRBJ1-4,12
TGTGCCACCAGCAGAGATGGGGGAGCGGCGACAGATACGCAGTATTTT,CATSRDGGAATDTQYF,.,.,TRBV15,TRBJ2-3,16
TGTGCCAGTAGTGTTTCGTCCAGGGCTGGTTCACCCCTCCACTTT,CASSVSSRAGSPLHF,once,.,TRBV19,TRBJ1-6,15
TGTGCCAGCAGCTTAGGTCGGACATTCACAGATACGCAGTATTTT,CASSLGRTFTDTQYF,.,.,TRBV11-1,TRBJ2-3,15
TGTGCCATCAGTGACCCAATAAAAGGGAACACCGGGGAGCTGTTTTTT,CAISDPIKGNTGELFF,many,.,TRBV10-3,TRBJ2-2,16
TGCAGTGCCCAATTTCCGGGACAGGGGGTTCAGGGACTAGCGGGTGAGCAGTACTTC,CSAQFPGQGVQGLAGEQYF,once,.,TRBV20-1,TRBJ2-7,19
TGTGCCAGCAGCCACGGACAGGGTGGAAAGCCCCAGCATTTT,CASSHGQGGKPQHF,.,TRBD1,TRBV3-1,TRBJ1-5,14
TGTGCCAGCAGCTTAAGGGACAGGGGGCGCAACTATGGCTACACCTTC,CASSLRDRGRNYGYTF,.,TRBD1,TRBV7-9,TRBJ1-2,16
TGCAGCGTTCCGACAGGAACCAATGAGCAGTTCTTC,CSVPTGTNEQFF,medium-sized,.,TRBV29-1,TRBJ2-1,12
TGTGCCAGCAGCGTAGAGGGGACCTACGAGCAGTACTTC,CASSVEGTYEQYF,.,.,TRBV9,TRBJ2-7,13
TGTGCCAGTAGTTCCCCGGCGGTCGATGGCTACACCTTC,CASSSPAVDGYTF,.,.,TRBV19,TRBJ1-2,13
TGCAGTGCTAGATCGCGTGCTAGCGCCGACTCCTACAATGAGCAGTTCTTC,CSARSRASADSYNEQFF,.,.,TRBV20-1,TRBJ2-1,17
TGTGCCAGCAGCGTTACTAGCGGGACCGAGCAGTACTTC,CASSVTSGTEQYF,.,TRBD2,TRBV9,TRBJ2-7,13
TGTGCCAGCAGCGAAGAGGGGGTTGGGACTAGCGGGGGGCCCGACGAGCAGTACTTC,CASSEEGVGTSGGPDEQYF,.,TRBD2,TRBV13,TRBJ2-7,19
TGTGCCAGCAGCCCACGACAGGGGATTAACTATGGCTACACCTTC,CASSPRQGINYGYTF,medium-sized,TRBD1,TRBV11-2,TRBJ1-2,15
TGTGCCAGCAGCTTGAGTAGGGGGAATGAGCAGTTCTTC,CASSLSRGNEQFF,.,.,TRBV7-2,TRBJ2-1,13
TGTGCCAGTAGTTCTTGGTCAGACGAGACCCAGTACTTC,CASSSWSDETQYF,many,.,TRBV19,TRBJ2-5,13
TGTGCCAGCAGCTTAGGTATAGCGGCCACAGATACGCAGTATTTT,CASSLGIAATDTQYF,medium-sized,.,TRBV7-2,TRBJ2-3,15
TGTGCCAGCAGCTTGGATACGACCTACAATGAGCAGTTCTTC,CASSLDTTYNEQFF,.,.,TRBV7-9,TRBJ2-1,14
TGTGCCAGCAGCTTAGTGAGGGCTGGTGGAGAGACCCAGTACTTC,CASSLVRAGGETQYF,many,.,TRBV7-6,TRBJ2-5,15
TGTGCCAGCAGCCAGAGACAGGGACTGTACGGTGAGCAGTACTTC,CASSQRQGLYGEQYF,.,.,TRBV7-2,TRBJ2-7,15
TGTGCCAGTAGTATAGCTACAGGGGTGGGCTACACCTTC,CASSIATGVGYTF,medium-sized,TRBD1,TRBV19,TRBJ1-2,13
TGCAGTGCTAGTGTCCCAGGGGAGAGGACCCAGTACTTC,CSASVPGERTQYF,.,.,TRBV20-1,TRBJ2-5,13
TGCGCCAGCAGCTGGCAGGGGGCAGGCAGCGAAAAACTGTTTTTT,CASSWQGAGSEKLFF,many,TRBD1,TRBV5-1,TRBJ1-4,15
TGTGCCAGCAGCCAAGTTCGTGATTCACCCCTCCACTTT,CASSQVRDSPLHF,.,.,TRBV4-2,TRBJ1-6,13
TGTGCCAGCAGCTCGGGACAGACTAGGGAGACCCAGTACTTC,CASSSGQTRETQYF,.,.,TRBV7-9,TRBJ2-5,14
TGTGCCAGCAGCCTCCTCGGCGGGACTAGCGGGGATCACAATGAGCAGTTCTTC,CASSLLGGTSGDHNEQFF,medium-sized,TRBD2,TRBV7-6,TRBJ2-1,18
TGTGCCAGCAGTTTAACGTGGGACATCTCCTACGAGCAGTACTTC,CASSLTWDISYEQYF,.,.,TRBV12-3/TRBV12-4,TRBJ2-7,15
TGTGCCAGCACCGACCGGGACAGGATCAATGAGCAGTTCTTC,CASTDRDRINEQFF,.,TRBD1,TRBV13,TRBJ2-1,14
TGCAGCGCCCTCGGGACTAGCGGGAGCGAGCAGTACTTC,CSALGTSGSEQYF,medium-sized,TRBD2,TRBV29-1,TRBJ2-7,13
TGTGCCAGCAGTTCGCCAGGGTGGGAAAACACCATATATTTT,CASSSPGWENTIYF,many,.,TRBV28,TRBJ1-3,14
TGTGCCAGCAGCTTAACCGGGCTCAGCGGGGGGGTTAATGAGCAGTTCTTC,CASSLTGLSGGVNEQFF,large,TRBD2,TRBV7-3,TRBJ2-1,17
TGCAGTGCTAGAGGTCTTGGGGGGACTGGTAATTCACCCCTCCACTTT,CSARGLGGTGNSPLHF,.,.,TRBV20-1,TRBJ1-6,16
TGCAGTGCTAGAGGGGTTGGGACCTACAATGAGCAGTTCTTC,CSARGVGTYNEQFF,.,.,TRBV20-1,TRBJ2-1,14
TGTGCCAGCAGCGTGGGGACAGGGGGGCACCAAGAGACCCAGTACTTC,CASSVGTGGHQETQYF,.,TRBD1,TRBV5-8,TRBJ2-5,16
TGTGCCAGCACCCGCCGGGACAGCCCCTACGAGCAGTACTTC,CASTRRDSPYEQYF,medium-sized,TRBD1,TRBV12-3/TRBV12-4,TRBJ2-7,14
TGTGCCACCAGAAACAGGGGTATTGGGGAGACCCAGTACTTC,CATRNRGIGETQYF,medium-sized,TRBD1,TRBV15,TRBJ2-5,14
TGTGCCAGCAGCCCTGGGACAGACCTCTACAATGAGCAGTTCTTC,CASSPGTDLYNEQFF,.,TRBD1,TRBV4-2,TRBJ2-1,15
TGCAGCGTTGAAAGTTCGACCTTTTCGAGCACAGATACGCAGTATTTT,CSVESSTFSSTDTQYF,.,.,TRBV29-1,TRBJ2-3,16
TGTGCCAGCAGCGTAGGGGAGATGGACGGTGAAAAACTGTTTTTT,CASSVGEMDGEKLFF,once,.,TRBV9,TRBJ1-4,15
TGTGCCTGGTCTTTAGCGGAAGAAACCAATGAGCAGTTCTTC,CAWSLAEETNEQFF,many,.,TRBV30,TRBJ2-1,14
TGTGCCACCAGTGAAATTTTTCGGACAGGGGATCCCAATGAGCAGTTCTTC,CATSEIFRTGDPNEQFF,medium-sized,TRBD1,TRBV24-1,TRBJ2-1,17
TGTGCCAGCAGCCCAAGGGGGTATGAGCAGTTCTTC,CASSPRGYEQFF,.,.,TRBV7-2,TRBJ2-1,12
TGTGCCAGCAGTACCAACAGGGGGCAGGGCAATGAGCAGTTCTTC,CASSTNRGQGNEQFF,many,TRBD1,TRBV27,TRBJ2-1,15
TGCAGTGCTAGAGATCAGGGCAGCGGGAGAGCCTACGAGCAGTACTTC,CSARDQGSGRAYEQYF,.,TRBD2,TRBV20-1,TRBJ2-7,16
TGCGCCAGCAGCTTGGAGTTCCTCCGGACGGGGTATAATTCACCCCTCCACTTT,CASSLEFLRTGYNSPLHF,once,.,TRBV5-1,TRBJ1-6,18
TGTGCCAGCAGCTTAGGTCTAGCTAACACCGGGGAGCTGTTTTTT,CASSLGLANTGELFF,many,.,TRBV7-3,TRBJ2-2,15
TGTGCCAGCAACAACTACGGAACAGATACGCAGTATTTT,CASNNYGTDTQYF,.,.,TRBV9,TRBJ2-3,13